One and the same sample provided the 19 T cell receptor beta chains below, sequenced in a study of blood T cells in healthy people across ages. Next came a second PCR, run for roughly 7 to 12 cycles, which used a sample-barcoded 5' primer along with a J-beta primer mix. TCRdb re-called the 5' RACE reads with MiXCR, one entry per CDR3 protein. The data contain approximately 800,000 distinct CDR3 sequences, under 40% of them singletons. The sequencing sample was made of blood. The source of these receptors is a man younger than 35 in good health.

This chain uses TRBV3-1 with TRBJ2-3; D assignment may be TRBD1 or TRBD2 (6 bases each). CDR1 and CDR2 from the germline V gene are LGHDT and YNNKEL (reference sequence). V dropped 3 bases and J dropped 4 bases, with 11 bases sitting between them. This CDR3 comprises 14 residues. The CDR3 is CASSQMGGPDTQYF. The CDR3 region has the DNA TGTGCCAGCAGCCAGATGGGGGGCCCAGATACGCAGTATTTT.

This clonotype has ten or more counts. CDR3 region: CSVERGGHYNEQFF. CDR3 DNA: TGCAGCGTTGAAAGAGGGGGACACTACAATGAGCAGTTCTTC. The genes are TRBV29-1 and TRBJ2-1, with D perhaps matching TRBD1 (6 bases). Germline V CDR1 and CDR2: SQVTM, ANQGSEA. V shed 2 bases and J shed 3 bases, with 11 bases lying between them. The CDR3 contains 14 residues.

In this sample, this clonotype turned up many times. The chain carries TRBV27 and TRBJ2-1, with 9 bases lining up with TRBD1. The junction had 9 bases not matched to a gene; V was cut back by 4 bases and J by 8 bases. CDR1 and CDR2 (germline): MNHEY, SMNVEV (reference sequence). The CDR3 consists of 15 residues. CDR3 bases: TGTGCCAGCAGTTCGCGGGACAGGGCTTCCGATGAGCAGTTCTTC. It specifies CASSSRDRASDEQFF.

The genes are TRBV20-1 and TRBJ1-1; 7 bases fit TRBD1. The CDR3 runs 13 residues. The germline V gene encodes CDR1 DFQATT and CDR2 SNEGSKA (reference sequence). V dropped 6 bases and J dropped 1; count of bases not matched to a gene: 5. CDR3 protein: CSADDRANTEAFF. In DNA, the CDR3 is TGCAGTGCCGACGACAGGGCGAACACTGAAGCTTTCTTT.

This clonotype was counted ten times or more. The chain carries TRBV5-1 and TRBJ2-5, with D possibly TRBD1 on 6 matching bases. With 0 bases removed from V and 1 base from J, the gap between germline ends came to 16 bases. The CDR3 covers 17 residues. The germline gives CDR1 SGHRS, CDR2 YFSETQ. CDR3 in amino acids: CASSLGGKRTVQETQYF. CDR3 in DNA: TGCGCCAGCAGCTTGGGGGGGAAGCGGACAGTCCAAGAGACCCAGTACTTC. Using reference TRBV5-1 and TRBJ2-5 for the parts outside the CDR3, the full variable domain is KAGVTQTPRYLIKTRGQQVTLSCSPISGHRSVSWYQQTPGQGLQFLFEYFSETQRNKGNFPGRFSGRQFSNSRSEMNVSTLELGDSALYLCASSLGGKRTVQETQYFGPGTRLLVL.

This clonotype has only a few counts. The chain recombines TRBV20-1 with TRBJ1-1; 9 nucleotides align to TRBD1. V shed 3 bases, J shed 4 bases, and the junction held 3 bases outside the gene matches. The length of the CDR3 is 13 residues. Germline V lookup: CDR1 DFQATT, CDR2 SNEGSKA (reference sequence). CDR3 residues: CSASRDRVTEAFF. The CDR3, as DNA: TGCAGTGCTAGCCGGGACAGGGTCACTGAAGCTTTCTTT.

The chain joins TRBV7-2 to TRBJ1-2; D gene unclear. Trimming removed 5 bases at V and 3 bases at J, with 13 bases between. The germline CDR1 and CDR2 sequences are SGHTA and FQGNSA. The CDR3 sequence is 14 residues long. This CDR3 reads CASSLTREDYGYTF. The CDR3 DNA sequence: TGTGCCAGCAGCCTGACACGGGAGGACTATGGCTACACCTTC.

As for this clonotype: This clone may be a read error of a much larger clone one base away. The V and J genes are TRBV5-1 and TRBJ2-1; TRBD1 aligns across 11 bases. The CDR3 contains 15 residues. Unmatched junction bases numbered 8, after V lost 4 bases and J lost 8 bases. Germline V CDR1 and CDR2: SGHRS, YFSETQ. CDR3 amino acids: CASSGDRGIKDEQFF. The CDR3 nucleotides read TGCGCCAGCAGCGGGGACAGGGGGATCAAGGATGAGCAGTTCTTC.

The chain recombines TRBV7-8 with TRBJ2-7, with no clear D. CDR3 length equals 15 residues. The V gene's germline CDR1 is SGHVS and CDR2 FQNEAQ. Trimming took 1 base from V and 4 from J, leaving 14 bases between them. CDR3: CASSLVEGGPYEQYF. CDR3 DNA: TGTGCCAGCAGCTTAGTTGAAGGCGGACCATACGAGCAGTACTTC. The complete variable domain, with remaining parts taken from reference TRBV7-8 and TRBJ2-7, reads GAGVSQSPRYKVAKRGQDVALRCDPISGHVSLFWYQQALGQGPEFLTYFQNEAQLDKSGLPSDRFFAERPEGSVSTLKIQRTQQEDSAVYLCASSLVEGGPYEQYFGPGTRLTVT.

This clonotype has a handful of counts. The V gene is TRBV4-3, the J gene TRBJ2-1; D not certain. Trimming removed 0 bases from V and 7 bases from J, with 13 bases in between. Germline V gene data show CDR1 as LGHNA and CDR2 as YSLEER. The CDR3 sequence is 15 residues long. The CDR3 loop reads CASSQDPGWSNEQFF. Written as DNA, the CDR3 is TGCGCCAGCAGCCAAGATCCCGGTTGGAGTAATGAGCAGTTCTTC.

As regards this clonotype: Sequence at one end of the junction differs from germline and may be a read error. The chain carries TRBV5-1 and TRBJ2-6, with D perhaps TRBD2 (6 bases). This CDR3 is built from 14 residues. Germline assignment: CDR1 SGHRS and CDR2 YFSETQ. The CDR3 region is CASAGCSGANVPTF. The DNA of the CDR3 is TGCGCCAGCGCGGGGTGCTCTGGGGCCAACGTCCCGACTTTC.

The rearrangement links TRBV7-9 to TRBJ1-4; D ambiguous. Trimming pared 3 bases from V and 7 bases from J, leaving 15 bases between. Per germline, CDR1 SEHNR and CDR2 FQNEAQ (reference sequence). The CDR3 contains 15 residues. The CDR3 region has the DNA TGTGCCAGCAGCTTGGCCACCCCGAATACTGAAAAACTGTTTTTT. It is translated as CASSLATPNTEKLFF.

This clonotype showed up just a few times. The rearrangement joins TRBV7-2 to TRBJ2-7; 10 bases match TRBD1. Germline V gene sequence: CDR1 SGHTA, CDR2 FQGNSA. Trimming cost V 4 bases and J 4 bases; bases outside gene matches: 4. This CDR3 contains 14 residues. The CDR3 loop is CASSSRTGGYEQYF. CDR3 in DNA: TGTGCCAGCAGCTCCAGGACAGGGGGGTACGAGCAGTACTTC.

J is TRBJ1-1 and V is TRBV4-2, with a possible D match to TRBD1 (5 bases). The V end lost 3 bases, the J end lost 6 bases, and 8 bases lay between the germline ends. This CDR3 has 12 amino acids. Germline V gives CDR1 LGHNA, CDR2 YNFKEQ. The CDR3 coding sequence is TGTGCCAGCAGCCACCGGGGGGCTGAAGCTTTCTTT. Translating it yields CASSHRGAEAFF.

The gene calls are TRBV6-6 and TRBJ1-2, with TRBD1 as a possible D gene (5 bases). The CDR3 extends over 15 amino acids. Germline loops: CDR1 MNHNY, CDR2 SVGAGI (reference sequence). V lost 2 bases and J lost 4, with 14 bases in between. CDR3 residues: CASSYTNSGAYGYTF. CDR3 sequence (DNA): TGTGCCAGCAGTTACACCAATAGCGGGGCCTATGGCTACACCTTC.

J is TRBJ2-1 and V is TRBV25-1; TRBD1 aligns across 12 bases. CDR1 is MGHDK, CDR2 SYGVNS, per germline. The CDR3 is made up of 15 amino acids. The V segment lost 6 bases and the J segment 6 bases; nucleotides outside the gene matches: 6. The CDR3 DNA sequence: TGTGCCAGCAGGAGGGGACAGGGGGCGGTCAATGAGCAGTTCTTC. As protein: CASRRGQGAVNEQFF. Using reference TRBV25-1 and TRBJ2-1 for the parts outside the CDR3, the full variable domain is EADIYQTPRYLVIGTGKKITLECSQTMGHDKMYWYQQDPGMELHLIHYSYGVNSTEKGDLSSESTVSRIRTEHFPLTLESARPSHTSQYLCASRRGQGAVNEQFFGPGTRLTVL.

The table lists this clonotype with many counts. V usage is TRBV12-3 or TRBV12-4 and J usage is TRBJ1-5; D remains ambiguous. Trimming pared 7 bases from V and 5 bases from J, leaving 15 bases between. The CDR3 is 14 amino acids. The CDR3 DNA is TGTGCCAGCACCCTAGGACGGGAAGATCAGCCCCAGCATTTT. It codes for CASTLGREDQPQHF.

This clonotype was seen only a few times. The chain has TRBV20-1 and TRBJ2-7, with 13 nucleotides matching TRBD2. J lost 4 bases, V lost 4 bases, and 10 bases had no gene match. Germline V lookup: CDR1 DFQATT, CDR2 SNEGSKA (reference sequence). The CDR3 sequence is 16 residues long. CDR3 in amino acids: CSATPGTSGVIYEQYF. CDR3 coding DNA: TGCAGTGCTACCCCCGGGACTAGCGGGGTAATATACGAGCAGTACTTC.

The genes are TRBV4-3 and TRBJ2-3; D unclear. The CDR3 length is 14 residues. Per germline, CDR1 LGHNA and CDR2 YSLEER. With 0 bases removed from V and 4 bases from J, the gap between germline ends came to 8 bases. The CDR3 region has the DNA TGCGCCAGCAGCCAAGAGGCGTTTCCAGATACGCAGTATTTT. Its translation is CASSQEAFPDTQYF.